This paragraph covers one T cell receptor (beta chain) sequence. The target antigen is unknown. This sample stems from a study of cytomegalovirus exposure and HLA in healthy donors. Study-level background: The study's early data release held 75 million to 95 million unique TCRs from HLA-typed donors. Regarding the study as a whole: Researchers reported in a later analysis that a missense DCLRE1C variant was tied to TCR beta V- and J-gene trimming. The listing of 150 or so TCR beta chains classed them as cytomegalovirus-associated. Available immune exposure information was restricted to CMV serostatus only.

Germline CDR1 and CDR2: SQVTM and ANQGSEA. V gave up 6 bases and J gave up 6 bases; unmatched junction bases: 7. The CDR3 is made up of 12 amino acids. Amplification used 60 Vbeta primers and 13 Jbeta primers. This table comes from immunoSEQ multiplex PCR, and its TCRdb copy is limited to in-frame clones, with some not included. This table holds 200,000 or so clones. The sequence was collected from a boy aged 5-17 years in good health and CMV-seronegative. V usage is TRBV29-1 and J usage is TRBJ1-1; 7 bases match TRBD1. The sequencing input was PBMCs. The CDR3 coding sequence is TGCAGCGTCGAGCTAGGGACAGCTGAAGCTTTCTTT. As protein: CSVELGTAEAFF.